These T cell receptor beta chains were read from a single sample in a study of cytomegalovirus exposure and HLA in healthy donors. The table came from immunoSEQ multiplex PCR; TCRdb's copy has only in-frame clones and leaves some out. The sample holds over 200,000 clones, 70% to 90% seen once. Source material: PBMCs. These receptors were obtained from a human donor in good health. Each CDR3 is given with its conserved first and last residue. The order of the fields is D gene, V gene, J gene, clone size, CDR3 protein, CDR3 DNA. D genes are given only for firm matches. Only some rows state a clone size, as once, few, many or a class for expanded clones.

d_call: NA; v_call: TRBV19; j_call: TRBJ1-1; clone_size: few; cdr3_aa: CASSIGTRNTEAFF; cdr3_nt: TGTGCCAGTAGTATTGGGACAAGGAACACTGAAGCTTTCTTT
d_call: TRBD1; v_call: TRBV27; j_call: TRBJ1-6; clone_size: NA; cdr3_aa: CASSPLTGGNSPLHF; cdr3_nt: TGTGCCAGCAGTCCGCTGACAGGGGGGAATTCACCCCTCCACTTT
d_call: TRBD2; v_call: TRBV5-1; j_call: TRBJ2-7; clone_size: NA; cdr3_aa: CASSPSGASYEQYF; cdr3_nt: TGCGCCAGCAGCCCTAGCGGGGCCTCCTACGAGCAGTACTTC
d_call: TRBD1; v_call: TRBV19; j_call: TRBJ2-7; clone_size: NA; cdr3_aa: CASSIYRGNEQYF; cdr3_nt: TGTGCCAGTAGTATCTACAGGGGAAACGAGCAGTACTTC
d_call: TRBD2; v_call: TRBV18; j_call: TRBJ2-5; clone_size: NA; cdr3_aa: CASSPRPQLAGEETQYF; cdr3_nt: TGTGCCAGCTCACCACGGCCCCAGCTAGCGGGAGAAGAGACCCAGTACTTC
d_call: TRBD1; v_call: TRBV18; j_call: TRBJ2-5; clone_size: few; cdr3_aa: CASSHGQGWSGETQYF; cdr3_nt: TGTGCCAGCTCTCACGGACAGGGTTGGTCGGGGGAGACCCAGTACTTC
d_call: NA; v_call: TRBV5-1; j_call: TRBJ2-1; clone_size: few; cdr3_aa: CASSLVAGNYNEQFF; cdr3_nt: TGCGCCAGCAGCTTGGTTGCGGGGAATTACAATGAGCAGTTCTTC
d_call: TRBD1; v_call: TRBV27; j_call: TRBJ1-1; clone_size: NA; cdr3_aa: CATRRTGENTEAFF; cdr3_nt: TGTGCCACCCGCCGGACAGGTGAGAACACTGAAGCTTTCTTT
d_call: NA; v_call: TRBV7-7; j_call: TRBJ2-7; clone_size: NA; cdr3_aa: CASSLRPGTELAENYEQYF; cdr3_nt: TGTGCTAGCAGCTTAAGACCCGGGACAGAACTAGCGGAGAACTACGAGCAGTACTTC
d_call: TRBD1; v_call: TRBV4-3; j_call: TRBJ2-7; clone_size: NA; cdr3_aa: CASSQFGQGDEQYF; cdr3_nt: TGCGCCAGCAGCCAATTCGGACAGGGGGACGAGCAGTACTTC
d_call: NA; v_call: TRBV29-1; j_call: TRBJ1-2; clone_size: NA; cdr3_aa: CSVVVDYGYTF; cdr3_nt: TGCAGCGTTGTAGTGGACTATGGCTACACCTTC
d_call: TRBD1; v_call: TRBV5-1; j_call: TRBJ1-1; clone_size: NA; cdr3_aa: CASRSGQGGTEAFF; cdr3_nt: TGCGCCAGCAGGTCGGGACAGGGTGGCACTGAAGCTTTCTTT
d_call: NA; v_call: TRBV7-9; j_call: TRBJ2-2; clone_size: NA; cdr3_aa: CASSSTPGTGELFF; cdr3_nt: TGTGCCAGCAGCTCCACACCGGGGACCGGGGAGCTGTTTTTT
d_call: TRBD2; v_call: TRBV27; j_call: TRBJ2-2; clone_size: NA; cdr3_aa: CDPTSLYPGPAGLAGGAGELFF; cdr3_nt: TGCGACCCTACCTCCTTGTATCCCGGCCCGGCGGGGCTAGCGGGAGGTGCCGGGGAGCTGTTTTTT
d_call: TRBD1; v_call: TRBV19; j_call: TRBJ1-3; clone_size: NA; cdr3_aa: CASSPGTGDRNTIYF; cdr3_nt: TGTGCCAGTAGTCCCGGGACAGGGGACCGAAACACCATATATTTT
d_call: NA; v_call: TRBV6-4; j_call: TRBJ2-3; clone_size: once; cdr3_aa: CASSDGLTDTQYF; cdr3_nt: TGTGCCAGCAGTGACGGACTCACAGATACGCAGTATTTT
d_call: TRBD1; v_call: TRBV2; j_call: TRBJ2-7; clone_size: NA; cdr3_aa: CASSPDRVYEQYF; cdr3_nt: TGTGCCAGCAGCCCGGACAGGGTGTACGAGCAGTACTTC
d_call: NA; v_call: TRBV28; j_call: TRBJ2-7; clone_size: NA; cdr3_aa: CASSFLYEQYF; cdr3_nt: TGTGCCAGCAGTTTTCTCTACGAGCAGTACTTC
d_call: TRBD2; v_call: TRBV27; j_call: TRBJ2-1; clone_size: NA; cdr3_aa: CASSPPTGLAGGLNEQFF; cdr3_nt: TGTGCCAGCAGTCCCCCAACTGGACTAGCGGGAGGGCTCAATGAGCAGTTCTTC
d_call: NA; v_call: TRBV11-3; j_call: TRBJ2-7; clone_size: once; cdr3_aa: CASSLSSGTEQYF; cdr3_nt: TGTGCCAGCAGCTTAAGTTCTGGCACCGAGCAGTACTTC
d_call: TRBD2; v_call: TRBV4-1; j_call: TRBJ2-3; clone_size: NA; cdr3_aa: CASSQGLASSTDTQYF; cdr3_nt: TGCGCCAGCAGCCAAGGACTAGCGTCTAGCACAGATACGCAGTATTTT
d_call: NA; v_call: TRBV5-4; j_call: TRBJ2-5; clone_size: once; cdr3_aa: CASSAETEPPEETQYF; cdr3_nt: TGTGCCAGCAGCGCGGAGACAGAACCCCCCGAAGAGACCCAGTACTTC
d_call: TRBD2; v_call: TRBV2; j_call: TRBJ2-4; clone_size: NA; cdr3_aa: CASSETSGNKGNIQYF; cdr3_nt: TGTGCCAGCAGTGAGACTAGCGGGAATAAGGGAAACATTCAGTACTTC
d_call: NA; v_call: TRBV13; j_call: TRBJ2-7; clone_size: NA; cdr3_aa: CASSSRNRETSYEQYF; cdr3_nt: TGTGCCAGCAGCTCTCGTAACAGGGAAACCTCCTACGAGCAGTACTTC
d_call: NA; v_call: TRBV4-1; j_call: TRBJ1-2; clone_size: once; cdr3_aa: CASSQGGTAYGYTF; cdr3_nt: TGCGCCAGCAGCCAAGGCGGGACGGCTTATGGCTACACCTTC
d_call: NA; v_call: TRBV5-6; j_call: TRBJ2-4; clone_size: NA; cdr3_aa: CASSVTRSIQYF; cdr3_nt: TGTGCCAGCAGCGTAACAAGGAGCATTCAGTACTTC
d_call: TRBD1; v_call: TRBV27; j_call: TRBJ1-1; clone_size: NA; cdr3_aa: CASSSSGQGSISTEAFF; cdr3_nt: TGTGCCAGCAGTTCTTCAGGACAGGGAAGTATTAGCACTGAAGCTTTCTTT
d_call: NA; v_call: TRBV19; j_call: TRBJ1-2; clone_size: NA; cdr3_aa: CASSAGPYGYTF; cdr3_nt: TGTGCCAGTAGTGCAGGGCCTTATGGCTACACCTTC
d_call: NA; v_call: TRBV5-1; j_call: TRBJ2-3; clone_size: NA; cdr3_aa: CASRTQGGTDTQYF; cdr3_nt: TGCGCCAGCCGAACCCAGGGCGGCACAGATACGCAGTATTTT
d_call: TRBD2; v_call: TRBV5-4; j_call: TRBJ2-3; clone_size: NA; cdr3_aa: CASSSAGGEPHTQYF; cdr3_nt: TGTGCCAGCAGCTCCGCGGGGGGGGAACCGCATACGCAGTATTTT
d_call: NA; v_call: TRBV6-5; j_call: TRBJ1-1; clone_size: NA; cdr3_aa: CASTRANTEAFF; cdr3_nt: TGTGCCAGCACCCGAGCGAACACTGAAGCTTTCTTT
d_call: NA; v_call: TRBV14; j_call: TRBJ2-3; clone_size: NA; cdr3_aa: CASSQGGSTTDTQYF; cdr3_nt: TGTGCCAGCAGCCAAGGAGGTAGTACCACAGATACGCAGTATTTT
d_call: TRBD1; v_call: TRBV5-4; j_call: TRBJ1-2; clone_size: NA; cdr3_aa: CASSPRDSQALGTNYGYTF; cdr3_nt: TGTGCCAGCAGCCCCCGGGACAGCCAGGCTCTTGGTACTAACTATGGCTACACCTTC
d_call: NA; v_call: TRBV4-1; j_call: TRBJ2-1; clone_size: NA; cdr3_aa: CASSQETSSRLYNEQFF; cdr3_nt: TGCGCCAGCAGCCAAGAAACTAGCAGCCGATTGTACAATGAGCAGTTCTTC
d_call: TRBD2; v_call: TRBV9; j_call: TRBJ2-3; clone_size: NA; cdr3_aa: CASSLWDYSTDTQYF; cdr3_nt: TGTGCCAGCAGCTTGTGGGACTATAGCACAGATACGCAGTATTTT
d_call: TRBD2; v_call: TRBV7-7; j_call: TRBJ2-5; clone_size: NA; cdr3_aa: CASSFMREHQETQYF; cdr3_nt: TGTGCTAGCAGCTTCATGCGGGAGCACCAAGAGACCCAGTACTTC
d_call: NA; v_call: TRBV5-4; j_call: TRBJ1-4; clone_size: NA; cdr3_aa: CASSKDEGGEKLFF; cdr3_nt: TGTGCCAGCAGCAAGGACGAGGGAGGTGAAAAACTGTTTTTT
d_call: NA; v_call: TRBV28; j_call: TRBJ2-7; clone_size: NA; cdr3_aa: CASKMSSYEQYF; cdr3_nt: TGTGCCAGCAAGATGAGCTCCTACGAGCAGTACTTC
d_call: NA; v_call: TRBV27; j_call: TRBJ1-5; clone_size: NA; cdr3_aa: CASSPQGLQPQHF; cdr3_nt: TGTGCCAGCAGCCCACAGGGTCTGCAGCCCCAGCATTTT
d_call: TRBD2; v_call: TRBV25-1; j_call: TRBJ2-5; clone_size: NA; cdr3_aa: CASSEAGGVETQYF; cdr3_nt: TGTGCCAGCAGTGAAGCGGGGGGGGTGGAGACCCAGTACTTC
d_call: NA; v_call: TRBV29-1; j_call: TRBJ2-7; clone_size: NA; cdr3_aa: CSVDSGHYEQYF; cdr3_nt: TGCAGCGTGGATAGCGGTCACTACGAGCAGTACTTC
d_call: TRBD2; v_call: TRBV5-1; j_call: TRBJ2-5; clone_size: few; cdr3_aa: CASRSGLAGVGETQYF; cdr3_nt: TGCGCCAGCAGATCAGGACTAGCGGGAGTAGGAGAGACCCAGTACTTC
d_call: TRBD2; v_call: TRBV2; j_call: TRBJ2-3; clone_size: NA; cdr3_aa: CASSGLAGTDTDTQYF; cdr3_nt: TGTGCCAGCAGTGGACTAGCGGGGACAGACACAGATACGCAGTATTTT
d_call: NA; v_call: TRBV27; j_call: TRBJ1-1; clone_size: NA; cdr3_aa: CASSPGGGGMAFF; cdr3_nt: TGTGCCAGCAGCCCCGGGGGGGGCGGGATGGCTTTCTTT
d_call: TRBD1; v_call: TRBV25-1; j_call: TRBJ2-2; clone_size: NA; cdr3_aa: CASSHKFQDRGESGELFF; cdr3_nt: TGTGCCAGCAGTCACAAGTTCCAGGACAGGGGAGAGTCCGGGGAGCTGTTTTTT
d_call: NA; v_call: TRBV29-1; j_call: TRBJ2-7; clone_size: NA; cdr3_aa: CSVFKDSKSSYEQYF; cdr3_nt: TGCAGCGTTTTTAAGGACTCGAAATCGTCCTACGAGCAGTACTTC
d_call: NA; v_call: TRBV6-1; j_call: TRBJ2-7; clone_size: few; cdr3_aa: CASTLGELNEQYF; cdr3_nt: TGTGCCAGCACCCTAGGGGAACTCAACGAGCAGTACTTC
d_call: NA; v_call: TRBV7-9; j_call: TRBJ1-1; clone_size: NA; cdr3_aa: CSSSRNTEAFF; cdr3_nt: TGTTCCAGCAGTCGGAACACTGAAGCTTTCTTT
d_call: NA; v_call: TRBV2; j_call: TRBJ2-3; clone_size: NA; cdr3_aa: CARGGVGSTDTQYF; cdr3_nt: TGTGCCAGGGGAGGTGTGGGGAGCACAGATACGCAGTATTTT
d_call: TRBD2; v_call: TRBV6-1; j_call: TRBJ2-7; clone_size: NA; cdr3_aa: CASVLAEDSFYEQYF; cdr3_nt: TGTGCCAGCGTACTAGCGGAGGACAGTTTCTACGAGCAGTACTTC
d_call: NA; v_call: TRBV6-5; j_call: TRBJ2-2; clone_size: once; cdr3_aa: CASSSGPAPTGELFF; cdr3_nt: TGTGCCAGCAGTTCTGGGCCTGCCCCGACCGGGGAGCTGTTTTTT
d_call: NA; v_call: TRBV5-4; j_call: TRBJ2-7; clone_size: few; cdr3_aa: CASSLGSGNSYEQYF; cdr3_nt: TGTGCCAGCAGCTTGGGAAGCGGTAACTCCTACGAGCAGTACTTC
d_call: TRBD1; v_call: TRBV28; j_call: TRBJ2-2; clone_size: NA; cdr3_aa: CASSLWEGGTGGKTGELFF; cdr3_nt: TGTGCCAGCAGTTTATGGGAGGGGGGGACAGGGGGCAAGACCGGGGAGCTGTTTTTT
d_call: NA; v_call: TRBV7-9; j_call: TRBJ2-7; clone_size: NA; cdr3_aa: CASARERSEQYF; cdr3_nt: TGTGCCAGCGCACGGGAGAGGAGTGAGCAGTACTTC